This record covers a single T cell receptor (beta chain). No antigen is known for it. Base qualities are missing; no much larger clone stands one base away. This entry belongs to a study of blood T cells in healthy people across ages (dated by TCRdb to 2015 to 2017). For context, the study as a whole: In model experiments, roughly one uniquely barcoded TCR beta cDNA molecule per two T cells was captured by template switching. The study measured age-related changes in TCR beta repertoire diversity using deep sequencing normalized with unique cDNA molecular identifiers. Donors were grouped into four age groups: young (average approximately 15 years), middle-aged (39), aged (approximately 67) and long-lived (about 90). The study analyzed two additional independent replicas of 1 million unique cDNA reads from the same blood draw for two donors, one aged 18 to 29 and one aged 80 or older. What the work shows at the level of the full study, not this receptor alone: The percentage of naive T cells measured by flow cytometry correlated strongly with observed TCR beta diversity. Because donor CMV infection status was unknown, age-related changes in expanded clonotypes were potentially confounded. Compared with the aged group, the long-lived group had more naive CD4+ T cells, fewer expanded clones and increased TCR diversity, a pattern suggesting age selection. Estimates of total diversity based on one million sequenced T cells were regarded as lower bounds and as underestimates. Observed TCR beta diversity per million T cells fell roughly linearly with age, and a significant reduction was already apparent by age around 39. Bulk unsorted PBMC profiling prevented conclusive comparison of naive and antigen-experienced compartments.

The library came from 5' RACE. Reads for this sample came from an Illumina HiSeq 2500. A second PCR of about 6 to 11 cycles was run with a J-beta primer mix and a sample-barcoded 5' primer. A template-switch 5' adaptor carrying 12 random nucleotides introduced a unique molecular identifier onto each TCR beta cDNA molecule. Each sample yielded at least 2.5 million CDR3-containing paired-end reads. First-strand cDNA was synthesized from all RNA with the Mint cDNA synthesis kit, primed by a TRBC-specific oligonucleotide. All cDNA was treated with uracil-DNA glycosylase and then went through a first 18-cycle PCR with the universal primers M1SS and BC2_uni_R. Regarding the original processing steps: Normalization of each sample was performed by random selection of 1 million high-quality reads, each carrying a distinct molecular identifier. Reads sharing molecular identifiers were discarded rather than binned into consensus sequences. CDR3 identification, clonotype clustering and error correction used MiTCR with a Q25 quality threshold and the strictest error-elimination algorithm. A nonparametric unseen species model with Euler transformation was used to estimate lower-bound total TCR beta diversity. The public reads were run again by TCRdb, first through fastp at Q25 and then through MiXCR, and only productive beta chains were kept. A single entry per CDR3 protein holds the most common genes and DNA from its merged rows. TCRdb's processing, not the study's, gives the V and J calls here. For this sample the table gives roughly 1 million distinct CDR3 sequences, of which less than 25% were detected only once. Around 0.75% of the sample goes to the ten largest clones.

The germline V gene sets CDR1 to SGHDN and CDR2 to FVKESK. Spanning cysteine to phenylalanine, the CDR3 consists of 16 amino acids. The only DNA kept is the CDR3, 48 bases in frame from the first base. Germline trimming amounts to 1 base on V and 4 bases on J, with 5 as the count of junction bases outside the gene matches. Donors were 39 systemically healthy Caucasian individuals from Russia aged 6 to 90 years. Approximately 11 milliliters of peripheral blood were drawn from each donor into EDTA-treated Vacutainer tubes. Ficoll-Paque density-gradient centrifugation was used to isolate PBMCs, with at least 6 million per sample. Total RNA was extracted from PBMCs with Trizol reagent, with at least 6 micrograms obtained per sample. The percentages of naive CD45RAhigh/CD27high T cells were determined by flow cytometry on a PBMC aliquot from every donor. Separately, the same data were catalogued under a study of T cells of mothers and their children. Drawing on the second study: Donors were nine systemically healthy Caucasian individuals: three mothers and their six children. cDNA synthesis used all of the extracted RNA, with 1.5 ug of RNA in each 15 ul reaction. In the second PCR, the M1S primer added sample barcodes and 2-4 random nucleotides. Over 9 million TCR beta CDR3 reads came from each mother, compared with millions of reads from each child. In both related and unrelated pairs, thymic selection shapes the output of TCR recombination in a similar way, with inherited differences having only a minor effect. Related mother-child pairs always showed normalized repertoire overlap that was slightly higher than in unrelated mother-child pairs, though the difference was never significant. No persistent microchimeric T cell clones were detected, at a sensitivity of around 100 clones per million clonotypes. Deep NGS was used in the study to compare the TCR beta repertoires of mothers and children and to look for features that separate related mother-child pairs from unrelated individuals. The mean age was approximately 41 +/- 4 years for the mothers and around 10 +/- 4 years for the children. Libraries were sequenced on Illumina HiSeq 2000 with 100+100 nt paired-end reads after adapter ligation with NEBNext reagents. To prevent cross-contamination, the mother and child libraries were prepared one month apart and sequenced in separate runs. For each donor, between roughly 450,000 and 2,100,000 distinct TCR beta clonotypes were identified. Naive TCR beta clonotypes were estimated from low-frequency clonotypes matched to each donor's FACS-determined naive share, without sorting.

What was sequenced was blood. The receptor was isolated from a girl aged 2-10 years in good health. The chain was built from TRBV14 and TRBJ2-1, with 9 bases aligning to TRBD2. The nucleotides read TGTGCCAGCAGCCAAGTCCCCGGACTAGCGTACAATGAGCAGTTCTTC. It encodes CASSQVPGLAYNEQFF.